This T cell receptor (beta chain) was recorded in a study of cytomegalovirus exposure and HLA in healthy donors. Study background: Around 77% of roughly 430 genotyped donors fell in the Caucasian-associated ancestry cluster.

Germline values: CDR1 SQVTM, CDR2 ANQGSEA. CDR3 size: 15 residues. Trimming pared 0 bases from V and 0 bases from J, leaving 10 bases between. Findings and limits, study-wide: Per a prior analysis, the majority of TCR beta V segments were productive roughly 90% or roughly 30% of the time. Rare TCR sequences predominated, though certain public TCRs were found in many donors.

Both 60 Vbeta primers and 13 Jbeta primers went into the PCR. Assay: immunoSEQ multiplex PCR; the TCRdb copy retains only in-frame clones and omits some. The sample includes about 140,000 clones, around 75% of them seen just once. Details on this clone: Its antigen is not identified.

This TCR derives from a man aged 55-75 years in good health and CMV-seronegative. The sample taken for sequencing was PBMCs. J is TRBJ2-3 and V is TRBV29-1; no firm D call. The chain's CDR3 is CSVEDLHLSTDTQYF. DNA of the CDR3: TGCAGCGTTGAAGATTTACACCTTAGCACAGATACGCAGTATTTT.